The TCR beta chain described here comes from a study of blood T cell repertoires in COVID-19. Study context: Material from acute and convalescent COVID-19 was sourced from the United States, Italy and Spain. The analysed material was cDNA or gDNA that came from T cells, B-cell-depleted T cells, or PBMCs.

The germline CDR1 and CDR2 sequences are SGHVS and FNYEAQ. V lost 2 bases and J lost 0; bases outside the gene matches: 15. The CDR3 totals 20 residues. Profiled with immunoSEQ multiplex PCR; TCRdb holds only in-frame clones, not every one. The table includes about 200,000 clones, approximately 86% detected once. This clone was picked up a small number of times. The receptor comes from a woman aged 40 to 50 with acute COVID-19. The specimen was PBMCs or T cells enriched from blood (not recorded which). The chain links TRBV7-6 to TRBJ2-3, with 9 bases matching TRBD2. The CDR3 DNA reads TGTGCCAGCAGCTTAAGGGCGGCGGCTAGCGGGACTTCTAGCACAGATACGCAGTATTTT. Translated: CASSLRAAASGTSSTDTQYF.